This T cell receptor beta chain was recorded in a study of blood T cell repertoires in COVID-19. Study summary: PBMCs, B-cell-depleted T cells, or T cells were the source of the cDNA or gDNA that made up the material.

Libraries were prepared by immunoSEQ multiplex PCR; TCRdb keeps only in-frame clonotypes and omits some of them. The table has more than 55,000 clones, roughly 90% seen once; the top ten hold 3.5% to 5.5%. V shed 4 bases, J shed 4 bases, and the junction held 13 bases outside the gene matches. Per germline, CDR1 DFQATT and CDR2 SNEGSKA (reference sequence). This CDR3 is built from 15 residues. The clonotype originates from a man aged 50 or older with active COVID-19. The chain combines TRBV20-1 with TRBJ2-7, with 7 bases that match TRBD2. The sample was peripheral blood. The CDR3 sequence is CSAIDSGTTFYEQYF. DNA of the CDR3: TGCAGTGCTATTGATTCCGGGACTACATTTTACGAGCAGTACTTC.